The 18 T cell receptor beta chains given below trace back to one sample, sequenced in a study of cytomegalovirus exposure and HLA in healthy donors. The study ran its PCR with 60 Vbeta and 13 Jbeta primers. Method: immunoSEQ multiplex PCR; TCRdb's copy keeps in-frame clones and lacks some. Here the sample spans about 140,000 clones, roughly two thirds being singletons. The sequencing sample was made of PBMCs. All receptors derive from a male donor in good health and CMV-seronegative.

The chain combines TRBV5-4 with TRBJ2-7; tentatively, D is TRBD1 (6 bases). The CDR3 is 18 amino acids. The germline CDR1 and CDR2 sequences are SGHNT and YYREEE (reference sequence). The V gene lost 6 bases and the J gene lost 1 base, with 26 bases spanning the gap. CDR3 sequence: CASINLPFPGQGSYEQYF. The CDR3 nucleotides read TGTGCCAGCATCAACCTTCCTTTCCCGGGGCAGGGGTCCTACGAGCAGTACTTC.

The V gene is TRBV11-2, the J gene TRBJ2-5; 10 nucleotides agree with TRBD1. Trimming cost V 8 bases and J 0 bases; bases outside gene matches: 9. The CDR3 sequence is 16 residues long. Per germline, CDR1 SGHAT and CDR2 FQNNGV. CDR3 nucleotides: TGTGCCAGCTTCGGACAGGGGGAACCGTACCAAGAGACCCAGTACTTC. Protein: CASFGQGEPYQETQYF.

DNA of the CDR3: TGCAGCGCCGCGACAGACAATAATTCACCCCTCCACTTT. Translated: CSAATDNNSPLHF. J is TRBJ1-6 and V is TRBV29-1; weak D call: TRBD1 (5 bases). CDR3 length equals 13 residues. V was trimmed by 7 bases and J by 5 bases, leaving 12 bases between them. CDR1 and CDR2 from the germline V gene are SQVTM and ANQGSEA.

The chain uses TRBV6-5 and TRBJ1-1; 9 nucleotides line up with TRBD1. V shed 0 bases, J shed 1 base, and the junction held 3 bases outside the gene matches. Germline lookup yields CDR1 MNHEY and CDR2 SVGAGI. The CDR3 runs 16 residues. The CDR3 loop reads CASSYSRGQGNTEAFF. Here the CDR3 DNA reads TGTGCCAGCAGTTACTCTAGGGGACAGGGGAACACTGAAGCTTTCTTT.

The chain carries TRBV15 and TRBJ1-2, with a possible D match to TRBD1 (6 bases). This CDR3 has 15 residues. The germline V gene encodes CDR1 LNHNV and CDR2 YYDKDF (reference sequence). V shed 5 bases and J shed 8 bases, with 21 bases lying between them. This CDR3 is CATSPRGGGGKGYTF. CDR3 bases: TGTGCCACCAGCCCTAGGGGAGGGGGAGGGAAAGGCTACACCTTC. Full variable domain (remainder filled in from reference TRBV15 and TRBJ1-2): DAMVIQNPRYQVTQFGKPVTLSCSQTLNHNVMYWYQQKSSQAPKLLFHYYDKDFNNEADTPDNFQSRRPNTSFCFLDIRSPGLGDTAMYLCATSPRGGGGKGYTFGSGTRLTVV.

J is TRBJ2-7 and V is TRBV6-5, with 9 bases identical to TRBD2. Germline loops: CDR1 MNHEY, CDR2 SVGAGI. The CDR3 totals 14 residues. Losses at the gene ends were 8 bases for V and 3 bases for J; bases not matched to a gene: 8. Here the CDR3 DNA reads TGTGCCAGCCAAAGACTAGCGGAGAGCTACGAGCAGTACTTC. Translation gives CASQRLAESYEQYF.

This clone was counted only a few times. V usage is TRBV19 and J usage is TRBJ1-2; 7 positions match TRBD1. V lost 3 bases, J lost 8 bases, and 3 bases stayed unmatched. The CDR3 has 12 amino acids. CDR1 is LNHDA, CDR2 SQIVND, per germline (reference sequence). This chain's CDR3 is CASSINRGGYTF. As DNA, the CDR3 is TGTGCCAGTAGTATCAACAGGGGCGGCTACACCTTC.

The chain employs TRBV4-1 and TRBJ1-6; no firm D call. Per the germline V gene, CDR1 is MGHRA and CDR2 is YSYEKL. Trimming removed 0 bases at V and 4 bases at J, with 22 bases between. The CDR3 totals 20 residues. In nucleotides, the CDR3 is TGCGCCAGCAGCCAAGAATACGGCAGCGCTATCTTGCCTTATAATTCACCCCTCCACTTT. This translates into CASSQEYGSAILPYNSPLHF.

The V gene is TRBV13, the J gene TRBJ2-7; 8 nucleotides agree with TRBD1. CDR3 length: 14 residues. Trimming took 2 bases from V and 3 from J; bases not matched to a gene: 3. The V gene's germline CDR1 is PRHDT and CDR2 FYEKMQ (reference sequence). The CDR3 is CASSLRTGLYEQYF. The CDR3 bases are TGTGCCAGCAGCTTAAGGACAGGGCTCTACGAGCAGTACTTC. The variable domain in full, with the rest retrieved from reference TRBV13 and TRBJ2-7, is AAGVIQSPRHLIKEKRETATLKCYPIPRHDTVYWYQQGPGQDPQFLISFYEKMQSDKGSIPDRFSAQQFSDYHSELNMSSLELGDSALYFCASSLRTGLYEQYFGPGTRLTVT.

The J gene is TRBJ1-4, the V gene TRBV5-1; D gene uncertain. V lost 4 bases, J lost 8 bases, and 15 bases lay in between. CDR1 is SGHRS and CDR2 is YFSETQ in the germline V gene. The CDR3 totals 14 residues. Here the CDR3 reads CASSPASTEEKLFF. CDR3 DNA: TGCGCCAGCAGCCCGGCCTCAACGGAGGAAAAACTGTTTTTT.

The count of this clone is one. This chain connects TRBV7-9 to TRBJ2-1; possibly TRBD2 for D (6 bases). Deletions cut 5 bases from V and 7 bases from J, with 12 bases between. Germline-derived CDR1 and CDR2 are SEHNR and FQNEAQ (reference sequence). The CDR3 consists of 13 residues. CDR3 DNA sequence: TGTGCCAGCAGCCCGACTAGTATTAATGAGCAGTTCTTC. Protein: CASSPTSINEQFF.

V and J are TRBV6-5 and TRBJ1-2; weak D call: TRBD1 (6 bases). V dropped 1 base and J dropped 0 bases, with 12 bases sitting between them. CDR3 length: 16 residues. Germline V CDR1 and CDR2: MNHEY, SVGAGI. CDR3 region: CASSYYRAVANYGYTF. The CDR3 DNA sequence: TGTGCCAGCAGTTACTACAGGGCGGTGGCTAACTATGGCTACACCTTC.

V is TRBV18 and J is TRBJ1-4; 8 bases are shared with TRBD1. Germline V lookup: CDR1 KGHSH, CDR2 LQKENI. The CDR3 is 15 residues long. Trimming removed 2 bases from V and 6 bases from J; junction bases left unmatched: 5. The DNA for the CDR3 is TGTGCCAGCTCACCAGACCAGGGGGCGGATGAAAAACTGTTTTTT. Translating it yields CASSPDQGADEKLFF.

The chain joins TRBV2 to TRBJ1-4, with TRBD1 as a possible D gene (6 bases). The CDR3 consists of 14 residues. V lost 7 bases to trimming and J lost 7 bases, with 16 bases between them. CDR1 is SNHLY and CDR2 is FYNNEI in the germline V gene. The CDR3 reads CASKPDSHGEKLFF. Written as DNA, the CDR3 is TGTGCCAGCAAGCCGGACAGTCATGGTGAAAAACTGTTTTTT.

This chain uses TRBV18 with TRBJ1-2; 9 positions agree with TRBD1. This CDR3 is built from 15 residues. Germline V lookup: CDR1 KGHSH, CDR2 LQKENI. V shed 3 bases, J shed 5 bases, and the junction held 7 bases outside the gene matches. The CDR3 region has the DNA TGTGCCAGCTCACCGCTGGACAGGGGCGCGTATGGCTACACCTTC. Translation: CASSPLDRGAYGYTF.

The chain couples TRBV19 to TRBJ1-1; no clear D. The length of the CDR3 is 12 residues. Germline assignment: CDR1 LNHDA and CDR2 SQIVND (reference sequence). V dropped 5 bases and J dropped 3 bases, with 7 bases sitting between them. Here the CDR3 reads CASSRRDTEAFF. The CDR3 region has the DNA TGTGCCAGTAGTCGTCGGGACACTGAAGCTTTCTTT.

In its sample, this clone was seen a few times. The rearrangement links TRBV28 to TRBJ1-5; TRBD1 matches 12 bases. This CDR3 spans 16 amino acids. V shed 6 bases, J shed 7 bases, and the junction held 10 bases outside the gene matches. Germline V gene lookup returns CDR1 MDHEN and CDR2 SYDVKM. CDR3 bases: TGTGCCAGCAGCCCCTGGGGACAGGGGGCGGGACAGCCCCAGCATTTT. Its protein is CASSPWGQGAGQPQHF.

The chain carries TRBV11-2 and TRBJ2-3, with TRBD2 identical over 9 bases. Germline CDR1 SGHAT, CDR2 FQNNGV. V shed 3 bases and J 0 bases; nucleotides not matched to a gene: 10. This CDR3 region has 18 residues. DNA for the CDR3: TGTGCCAGCAGCTTCCGGGGCGGGGGGGCTATTAGCACAGATACGCAGTATTTT. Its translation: CASSFRGGGAISTDTQYF. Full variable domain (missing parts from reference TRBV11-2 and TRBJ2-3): EAGVAQSPRYKIIEKRQSVAFWCNPISGHATLYWYQQILGQGPKLLIQFQNNGVVDDSQLPKDRFSAERLKGVDSTLKIQPAKLEDSAVYLCASSFRGGGAISTDTQYFGPGTRLTVL.